This TCR beta chain was captured by sequencing in a study of T cells in Graves' hyperthyroidism and ophthalmopathy. General observations from the study: Clonotypes that were expanded in thyroid above 0.001 mostly appeared in blood too.

A remark on this clonotype: The target antigen is unknown.

Amplification yielded TCR beta CDR3 regions, with RNA transcripts as the source. Initially, a first-round RT-PCR of the TCR CDR3 employed the HTBI primer set. In TCRdb, the multiplex PCR reads were re-called with MiXCR into one record per CDR3 protein. The sample yields approximately 560,000 distinct CDR3 sequences, roughly 14% seen once. The ends lost 5 bases at V and 9 bases at J; junction bases unmatched: 12. Germline V gene data show CDR1 as SEHNR and CDR2 as FQNEAQ (reference sequence). CDR3 length: 15 residues. Newly diagnosed hyperthyroidism, duration under 2 months, in patients aged 18 to 65. Patients were excluded for uncontrolled infection, other autoimmune disease, pregnancy or lactation. Every diagnosis used clinical symptoms, serum thyroxine and TRAb, thyroid ultrasound and orbital computed tomography.

The clonotype originates from a woman in her 30s with Graves' hyperthyroidism. The sample consisted of blood. The chain has TRBV7-9 and TRBJ2-1, with 8 bases aligning to TRBD1. The CDR3 sequence is CASSPRVTGASEQFF. CDR3 bases: TGTGCCAGCAGCCCCCGGGTGACAGGGGCGAGTGAGCAGTTCTTC. Full variable domain (outside the CDR3, taken from reference TRBV7-9 and TRBJ2-1): DTGVSQNPRHKITKRGQNVTFRCDPISEHNRLYWYRQTLGQGPEFLTYFQNEAQLEKSRLLSDRFSAERPKGSFSTLEIQRTEQGDSAMYLCASSPRVTGASEQFFGPGTRLTVL.